This TCR beta chain derives from a study of T cell changes during pregnancy in multiple sclerosis. Trimming at V came to 3 bases and at J to 0 bases, leaving 8 bases not matched to a gene. CDR3 size: 18 residues. The germline gives CDR1 MNHEY, CDR2 SMNVEV (reference sequence). Using immunoSEQ multiplex PCR, the repertoire was profiled, and TCRdb retains in-frame clones only, with some absent. This table has some 14,000 clones, 75% to 85% appearing once. The source material was CD8+ T cells from peripheral blood mononuclear cells, sampled after pregnancy. The TCR was taken from a female donor in good health, enrolled as a control in a pregnancy study. The chain joins TRBV27 to TRBJ2-6, with TRBD1 matching 7 bases. CDR3 region: CASSFVGQRSSGANVLTF. In nucleotides, the CDR3 is TGTGCCAGCAGTTTTGTGGGACAGAGGAGCTCTGGGGCCAACGTCCTGACTTTC.